What follows describes a single T cell receptor beta chain. Its antigen remains unknown. The missing CDR3 end, 3 residues past where the read stops, is filled in from the germline J gene. This entry comes from a study of T cells in women clearing cervical HPV infection. Study background: Donors had HPV16-related CIN3 or worse; 2 had invasive cancer.

Germline V CDR1 and CDR2: LNHDA, SQIVND (reference sequence). The V end was cut by 9 bases, the J end by 4 bases, with 25 bases between. This CDR3 comprises 16 residues. The protocol was immunoSEQ multiplex PCR, while the TCRdb copy is restricted to in-frame clones and leaves out a portion. The sample has roughly 30,000 clones. The study, taken as a whole, reports: Richness plus V gene abundances separated cases from controls with AUC around 0.8. It is unknown whether associations predate infection; no effector/memory or HPV-specific sorting.

The chain couples TRBV19 to TRBJ2-7; D may be TRBD2 (5 bases). Material: blood buffy coat. The clonotype originates from a woman aged 18 to 75 with a cervical HPV16 infection that either progressed to CIN3+ or cleared (not recorded which). CDR3 protein: CASSRGAGEGTYEQYF. CDR3 DNA, as far as it was read: TGTGCCAGCAGCCGTGGCGCGGGCGAGGGCACGTACGAG. The whole variable domain, filled in from reference TRBV19 and TRBJ2-7, reads DGGITQSPKYLFRKEGQNVTLSCEQNLNHDAMYWYRQDPGQGLRLIYYSQIVNDFQKGDIAEGYSVSREKKESFPLTVTSAQKNPTAFYLCASSRGAGEGTYEQYFGPGTRLTVT.